This T cell receptor beta chain was identified during a study of shared T cell receptors in the human thymus. Clones were read by immunoSEQ multiplex PCR, and TCRdb kept only the in-frame ones, dropping some. The sample consists of hundreds of thousands of clones, about 87% of them appearing once. Trimming shortened V by 6 bases and J by 2 bases, and 14 bases separated the two germline ends. CDR1 and CDR2 (germline): MGHDK, SYGVNS. There are 15 residues in the CDR3. A further study also used this sample, focusing on human thymus T cells. That study adds: An apparent bias in V and J gene usage was seen in thymic and blood repertoires.

The material sequenced was thymocytes. This sequence joins TRBV25-1 and TRBJ2-1; D is unclear. The origin of this receptor is a boy under two years old with a congenital heart defect. Written as DNA, the CDR3 is TGTGCCAGCAGGAGACTGTCGTTAGCCTACAATGAGCAGTTCTTC. Its protein is CASRRLSLAYNEQFF.